This T cell receptor beta chain was profiled in a study of CD8+ T cells in alopecia areata. Study in general: Patients in the treated group were given tofacitinib by mouth, 5 to 10 mg twice a day.

As regards this clone: Its specificity is not known.

In each case, RNA was isolated and then reverse transcribed into cDNA as the sequencing template. Measured with immunoSEQ multiplex PCR; TCRdb has only the in-frame clones, and not every one. This sample has about 100,000 clones, with about three fifths found just once. Study-wide points: Expanded CD8+ clones among the top 100, and scalp clonality, were significantly decreased by tofacitinib.

The CDR3 is made up of 15 amino acids. With 6 bases clipped from V and 2 bases from J, the junction kept 3 bases outside the gene matches. CDR1 SNHLY and CDR2 FYNNEI come from the germline V gene. Stated treatment: oral pan-JAK inhibitor, 5-10 mg twice daily. This chain joins TRBV2 and TRBJ2-7; 14 bases line up with TRBD2. The sequence came from a human donor with alopecia areata. Here the sequenced sample was CD8+ T cells sorted from blood, taken at roughly week 58, from a patient treated with tofacitinib. The CDR3 DNA reads as TGTGCCAGCAGGACTAGCGGGGGGGCCCCCTACGAGCAGTACTTC. Its protein is CASRTSGGAPYEQYF. Combining the CDR3 with reference TRBV2 and TRBJ2-7 gives the whole variable domain EPEVTQTPSHQVTQMGQEVILRCVPISNHLYFYWYRQILGQKVEFLVSFYNNEISEKSEIFDDQFSVERPDGSNFTLKIRSTKLEDSAMYFCASRTSGGAPYEQYFGPGTRLTVT.